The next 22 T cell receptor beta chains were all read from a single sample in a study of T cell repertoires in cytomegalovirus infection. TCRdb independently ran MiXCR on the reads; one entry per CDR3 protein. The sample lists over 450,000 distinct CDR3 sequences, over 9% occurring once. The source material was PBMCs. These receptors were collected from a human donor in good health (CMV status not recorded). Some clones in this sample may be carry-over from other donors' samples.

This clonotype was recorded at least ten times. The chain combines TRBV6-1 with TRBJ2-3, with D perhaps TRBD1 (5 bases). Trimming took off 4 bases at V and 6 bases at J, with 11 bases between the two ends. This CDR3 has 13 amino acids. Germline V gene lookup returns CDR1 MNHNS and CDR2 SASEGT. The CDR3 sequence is CASSVTGLDTQYF. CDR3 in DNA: TGTGCCAGCAGTGTAACAGGCTTGGATACGCAGTATTTT.

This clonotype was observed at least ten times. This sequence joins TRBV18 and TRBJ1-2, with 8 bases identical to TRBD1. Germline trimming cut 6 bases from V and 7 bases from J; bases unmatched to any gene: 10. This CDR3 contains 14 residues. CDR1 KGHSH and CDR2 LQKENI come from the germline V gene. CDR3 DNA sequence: TGTGCCAGCTCTTCGGGACAGGCACTGGGTGGCTACACCTTC. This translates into CASSSGQALGGYTF.

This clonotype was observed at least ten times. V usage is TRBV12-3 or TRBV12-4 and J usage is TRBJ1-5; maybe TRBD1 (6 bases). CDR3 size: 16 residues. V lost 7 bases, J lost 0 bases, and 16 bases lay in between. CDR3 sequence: CASTLSGGHSNQPQHF. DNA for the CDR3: TGTGCCAGCACCCTGTCGGGGGGACATAGCAATCAGCCCCAGCATTTT.

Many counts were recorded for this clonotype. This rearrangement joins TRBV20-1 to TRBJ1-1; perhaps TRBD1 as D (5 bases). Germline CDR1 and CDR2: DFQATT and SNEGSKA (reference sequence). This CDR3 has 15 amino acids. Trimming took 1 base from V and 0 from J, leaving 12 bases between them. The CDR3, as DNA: TGCAGTGCTAGAGGGACGGGACGGGTGAACACTGAAGCTTTCTTT. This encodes CSARGTGRVNTEAFF.

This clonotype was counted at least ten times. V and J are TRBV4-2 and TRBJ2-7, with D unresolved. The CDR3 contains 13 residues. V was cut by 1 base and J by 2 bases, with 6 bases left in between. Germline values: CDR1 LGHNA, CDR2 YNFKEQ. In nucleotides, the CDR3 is TGTGCCAGCAGCCAAGGACATACCTACGAGCAGTACTTC. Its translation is CASSQGHTYEQYF.

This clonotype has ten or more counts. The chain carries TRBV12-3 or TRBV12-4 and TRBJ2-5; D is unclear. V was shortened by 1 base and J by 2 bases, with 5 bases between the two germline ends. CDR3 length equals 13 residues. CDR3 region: CASSLEQQETQYF. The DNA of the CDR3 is TGTGCCAGCAGTTTAGAACAGCAAGAGACCCAGTACTTC.

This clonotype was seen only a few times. The CDR3 loop is CASSLTTTNEKLFF. CDR3 nucleotide sequence: TGTGCCAGCAGCTTAACTACAACTAATGAAAAACTGTTTTTT. The chain joins TRBV5-4 to TRBJ1-4; no clear D. The V end lost 2 bases, the J end lost 0 bases, and 5 bases lay between the germline ends. Germline V gene sequence: CDR1 SGHNT, CDR2 YYREEE (reference sequence). The CDR3 has 14 residues. The full variable domain, in which reference TRBV5-4 and TRBJ1-4 provide the parts outside the CDR3, is ETGVTQSPTHLIKTRGQQVTLRCSSQSGHNTVSWYQQALGQGPQFIFQYYREEENGRGNFPPRFSGLQFPNYSSELNVNALELDDSALYLCASSLTTTNEKLFFGSGTQLSVL.

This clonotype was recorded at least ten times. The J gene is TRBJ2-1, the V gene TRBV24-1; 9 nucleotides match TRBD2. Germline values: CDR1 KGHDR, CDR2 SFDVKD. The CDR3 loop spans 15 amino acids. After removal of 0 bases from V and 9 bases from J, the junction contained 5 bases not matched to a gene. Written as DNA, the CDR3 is TGTGCCACCAGTGATTTGGCGGGAGGGACAAGTGAGCAGTTCTTC. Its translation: CATSDLAGGTSEQFF.

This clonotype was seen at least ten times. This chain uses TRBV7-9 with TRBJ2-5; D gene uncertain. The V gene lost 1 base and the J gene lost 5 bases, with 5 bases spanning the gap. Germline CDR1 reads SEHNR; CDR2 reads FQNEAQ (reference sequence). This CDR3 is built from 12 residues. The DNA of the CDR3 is TGTGCCAGCAGCTTAGTCGAGGAGACCCAGTACTTC. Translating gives CASSLVEETQYF.

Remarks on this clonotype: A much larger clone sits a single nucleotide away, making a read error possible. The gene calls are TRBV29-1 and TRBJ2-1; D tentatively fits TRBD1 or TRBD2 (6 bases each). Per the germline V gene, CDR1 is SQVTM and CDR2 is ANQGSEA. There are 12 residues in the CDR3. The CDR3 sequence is CCVVGAGNEQFF. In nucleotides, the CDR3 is TGCTGCGTTGTGGGGGCGGGGAATGAGCAGTTCTTC.

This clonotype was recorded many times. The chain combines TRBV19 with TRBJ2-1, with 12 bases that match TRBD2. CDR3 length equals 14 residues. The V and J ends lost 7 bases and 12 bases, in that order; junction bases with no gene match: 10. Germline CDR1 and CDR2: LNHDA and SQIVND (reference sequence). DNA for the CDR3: TGTGCCAGTACCGGGGGGCTAGCGGGAGGGGGGCAGTTCTTC. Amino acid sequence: CASTGGLAGGGQFF.

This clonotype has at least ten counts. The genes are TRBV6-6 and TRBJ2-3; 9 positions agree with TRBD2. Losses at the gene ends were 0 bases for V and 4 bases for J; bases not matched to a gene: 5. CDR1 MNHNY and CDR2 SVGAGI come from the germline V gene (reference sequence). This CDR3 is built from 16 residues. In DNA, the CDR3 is TGTGCCAGCAGTTACTCGATAGCGGGAGACGCAGATACGCAGTATTTT. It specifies CASSYSIAGDADTQYF.

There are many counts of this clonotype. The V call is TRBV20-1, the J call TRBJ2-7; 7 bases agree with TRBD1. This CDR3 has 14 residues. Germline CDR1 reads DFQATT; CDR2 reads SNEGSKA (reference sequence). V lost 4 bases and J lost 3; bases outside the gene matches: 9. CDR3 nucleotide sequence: TGCAGTGCTACCTTGACAGGGAACGTCTACGAGCAGTACTTC. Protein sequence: CSATLTGNVYEQYF.

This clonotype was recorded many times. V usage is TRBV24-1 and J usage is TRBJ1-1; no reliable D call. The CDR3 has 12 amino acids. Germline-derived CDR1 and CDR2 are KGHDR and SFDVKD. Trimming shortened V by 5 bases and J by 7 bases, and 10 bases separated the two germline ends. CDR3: CATSGPTGEAFF. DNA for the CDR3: TGTGCCACCAGTGGACCGACGGGTGAAGCTTTCTTT.

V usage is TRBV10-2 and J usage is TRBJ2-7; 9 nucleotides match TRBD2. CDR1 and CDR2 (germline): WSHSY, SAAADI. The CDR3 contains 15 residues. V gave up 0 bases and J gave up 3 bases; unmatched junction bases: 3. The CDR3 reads CASSESGRGGYEQYF. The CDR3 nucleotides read TGCGCCAGCAGTGAGTCGGGGCGGGGGGGCTACGAGCAGTACTTC.

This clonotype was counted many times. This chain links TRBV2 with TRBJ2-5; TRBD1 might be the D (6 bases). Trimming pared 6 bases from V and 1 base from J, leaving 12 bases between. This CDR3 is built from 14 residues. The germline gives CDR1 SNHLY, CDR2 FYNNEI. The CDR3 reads CASRGAGFQETQYF. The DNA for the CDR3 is TGTGCCAGCAGGGGGGCGGGTTTCCAAGAGACCCAGTACTTC.

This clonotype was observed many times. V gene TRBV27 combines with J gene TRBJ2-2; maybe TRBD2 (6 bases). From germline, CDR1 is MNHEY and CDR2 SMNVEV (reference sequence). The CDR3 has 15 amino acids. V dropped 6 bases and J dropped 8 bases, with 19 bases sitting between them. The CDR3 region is CASSSEAGKLGELFF. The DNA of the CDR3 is TGTGCCAGCAGCTCCGAGGCGGGGAAGCTGGGGGAGCTGTTTTTT.

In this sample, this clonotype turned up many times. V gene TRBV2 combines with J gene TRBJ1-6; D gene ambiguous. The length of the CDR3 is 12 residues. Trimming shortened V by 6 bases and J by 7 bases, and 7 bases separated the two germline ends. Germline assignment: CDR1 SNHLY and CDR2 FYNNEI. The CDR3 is CASRLINSPLHF. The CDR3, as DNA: TGTGCCAGCAGGTTGATCAATTCACCCCTCCACTTT. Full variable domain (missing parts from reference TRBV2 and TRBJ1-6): EPEVTQTPSHQVTQMGQEVILRCVPISNHLYFYWYRQILGQKVEFLVSFYNNEISEKSEIFDDQFSVERPDGSNFTLKIRSTKLEDSAMYFCASRLINSPLHFGNGTRLTVT.

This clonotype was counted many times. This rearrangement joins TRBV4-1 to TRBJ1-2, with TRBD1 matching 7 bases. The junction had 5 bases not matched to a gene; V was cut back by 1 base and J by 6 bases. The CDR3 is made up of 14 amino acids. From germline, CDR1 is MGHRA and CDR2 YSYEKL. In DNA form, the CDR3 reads TGCGCCAGCAGCCAAGTCGACAGGGTTGATGGCTACACCTTC. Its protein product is CASSQVDRVDGYTF.

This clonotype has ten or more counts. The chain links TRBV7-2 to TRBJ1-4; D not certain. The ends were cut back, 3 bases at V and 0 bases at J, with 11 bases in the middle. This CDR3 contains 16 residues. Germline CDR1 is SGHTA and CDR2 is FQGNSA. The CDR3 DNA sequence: TGTGCCAGCAGCTTGAATTCGGCGGCAACTAATGAAAAACTGTTTTTT. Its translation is CASSLNSAATNEKLFF.

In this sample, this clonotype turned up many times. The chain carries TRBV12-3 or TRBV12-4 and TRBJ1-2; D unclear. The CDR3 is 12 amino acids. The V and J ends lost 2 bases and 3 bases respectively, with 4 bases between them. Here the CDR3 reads CASSLQDYGYTF. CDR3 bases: TGTGCCAGCAGTTTACAGGACTATGGCTACACCTTC.

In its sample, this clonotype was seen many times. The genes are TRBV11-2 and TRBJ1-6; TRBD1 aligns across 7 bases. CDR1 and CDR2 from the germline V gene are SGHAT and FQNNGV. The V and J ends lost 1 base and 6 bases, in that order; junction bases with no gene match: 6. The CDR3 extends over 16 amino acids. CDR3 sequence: CASSLGLQGSNSPLHF. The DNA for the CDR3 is TGTGCCAGCAGCTTAGGTCTACAGGGGTCTAATTCACCCCTCCACTTT.